One sample yielded the 20 T cell receptor beta chains listed below, sequenced in a study of blood T cell repertoires in COVID-19. Repertoires were generated with immunoSEQ multiplex PCR, while TCRdb's copy carries only in-frame clones and drops some. The sample yields 100,000 to 150,000 clones, about two thirds seen once. Sequences were obtained from peripheral blood. Receptor source: a human donor with acute or convalescent COVID-19. The donor label of this sample is uncertain.

The chain uses TRBV19 and TRBJ1-6, with 7 bases identical to TRBD1. Trimming cost V 1 base and J 8 bases; bases outside gene matches: 8. The CDR3 runs to 16 residues. The germline V gene has CDR1 LNHDA and CDR2 SQIVND (reference sequence). CDR3 coding DNA: TGTGCCAGTAGTATAGCCCCAGGGGGAATGGATTCACCCCTCCACTTT. This codes for CASSIAPGGMDSPLHF.

The rearrangement joins TRBV7-8 to TRBJ1-5; TRBD1 agrees at 7 bases. In germline, CDR1 is SGHVS, CDR2 FQNEAQ. The CDR3 length is 16 residues. J gave up 10 bases and V 4 bases, and 16 bases lay outside the gene matches. The CDR3 nucleotides read TGTGCCAGCAGCTCCGGGACAGTGACCTCATCAGCTCCCCAGCATTTT. Translated: CASSSGTVTSSAPQHF.

V and J are TRBV4-1 and TRBJ2-7; the D gene is possibly TRBD1 (5 bases). V was shortened by 3 bases and J by 3 bases, with 15 bases between the two germline ends. Per the germline V gene, CDR1 is MGHRA and CDR2 is YSYEKL. The CDR3 length is 15 residues. The CDR3 sequence: CASSHQGRKLYEQYF. CDR3 bases: TGCGCCAGCAGCCACCAGGGCAGGAAGCTCTACGAGCAGTACTTC.

The chain is built from TRBV2 and TRBJ1-6, with TRBD1 as a possible D gene (6 bases). This CDR3 contains 17 residues. Trimming took off 10 bases at V and 7 bases at J, with 26 bases between the two ends. The germline gives CDR1 SNHLY, CDR2 FYNNEI. The CDR3 DNA sequence: TGTGCCACACTAGTTCCGCAGGGGTCCGTCTGGAATTCACCCCTCCACTTT. Residues: CATLVPQGSVWNSPLHF.

Ten or more counts support this clone. This rearrangement joins TRBV2 to TRBJ1-3, with a tentative D call TRBD1 (5 bases). The CDR3 extends over 15 amino acids. CDR1 and CDR2 (germline): SNHLY, FYNNEI. V lost 4 bases and J 2 bases, leaving 12 bases between the germline ends. CDR3 sequence reads: CASSGRGGAGNTIYF. The CDR3 region has the DNA TGTGCCAGCAGTGGGAGGGGAGGGGCTGGAAACACCATATATTTT.

This rearrangement joins TRBV6-5 to TRBJ2-3; D unclear. The CDR3 contains 14 residues. Germline CDR1 MNHEY, CDR2 SVGAGI. Trimming removed 5 bases at V and 2 bases at J, with 11 bases between. CDR3: CASSPSAITDTQYF. The CDR3 nucleotides are TGTGCCAGCAGTCCTTCTGCGATCACAGATACGCAGTATTTT.

The chain combines TRBV19 with TRBJ1-2; 9 positions match TRBD1. Trimming removed 5 bases from V and 1 base from J; junction bases left unmatched: 5. The CDR3 sequence is 15 residues long. Per the germline V gene, CDR1 is LNHDA and CDR2 is SQIVND (reference sequence). The DNA for the CDR3 is TGTGCCAGTAGTTCCCGGACAGGGGTTAACTATGGCTACACCTTC. It yields the protein CASSSRTGVNYGYTF.

The J gene is TRBJ2-3, the V gene TRBV5-1; 9 nucleotides agree with TRBD2. The CDR3 is 16 amino acids. With 0 bases clipped from V and 1 base from J, the junction kept 3 bases outside the gene matches. The germline gives CDR1 SGHRS, CDR2 YFSETQ. CDR3 amino acids: CASSLGGGGGTDTQYF. In nucleotides, the CDR3 is TGCGCCAGCAGCTTGGGCGGCGGGGGGGGCACAGATACGCAGTATTTT.

This clone was observed a single time. The J gene is TRBJ1-1, the V gene TRBV13; 8 bases are a match to TRBD1. Germline CDR1 PRHDT, CDR2 FYEKMQ (reference sequence). This CDR3 region has 13 residues. The V and J ends lost 8 bases and 2 bases, in that order; junction bases with no gene match: 4. In DNA form, the CDR3 reads TGTGCCAGCGGTCAGGGGGCTAACACTGAAGCTTTCTTT. Encoded protein: CASGQGANTEAFF.

The V call is TRBV27, the J call TRBJ1-1; D gene uncertain. Germline values: CDR1 MNHEY, CDR2 SMNVEV (reference sequence). Trimming removed 5 bases at V and 7 bases at J, with 11 bases between. The length of the CDR3 is 12 residues. For the CDR3, the DNA is TGTGCCAGCAGTCCCGACAACCTTGAAGCTTTCTTT. The encoded protein is CASSPDNLEAFF.

This clone was detected only once. The chain recombines TRBV5-1 with TRBJ2-1, with 7 positions matching TRBD2. Germline-derived CDR1 and CDR2 are SGHRS and YFSETQ. This CDR3 has 21 residues. V shed 0 bases, J shed 1 base, and the junction held 19 bases outside the gene matches. CDR3 sequence (DNA): TGCGCCAGCAGCTTGGACCAAGGACTAGTGTGGGGCAGGCTTTCCTACAATGAGCAGTTCTTC. It yields the protein CASSLDQGLVWGRLSYNEQFF.

The chain joins TRBV27 to TRBJ1-2; D possibly corresponds to TRBD1 (5 bases). The CDR3 length is 14 residues. With 5 bases removed from V and 1 base from J, the gap between germline ends came to 11 bases. Germline assignment: CDR1 MNHEY and CDR2 SMNVEV (reference sequence). The chain's CDR3 is CASSATVLNYGYTF. The CDR3 bases are TGTGCCAGCAGTGCGACAGTCCTTAACTATGGCTACACCTTC.

This clone was found many times. The chain links TRBV28 to TRBJ1-5; D remains unclear. CDR1 MDHEN and CDR2 SYDVKM come from the germline V gene. CDR3 size: 12 residues. V was trimmed by 11 bases and J by 2 bases, leaving 10 bases between them. The CDR3 sequence: CACGRGNQPQHF. The CDR3 DNA is TGTGCCTGTGGGAGAGGCAATCAGCCCCAGCATTTT.

The V and J genes are TRBV12-1 and TRBJ2-2; the table's D call TRBD1 went unverified against the DNA. TRBV12-1 represents a pseudogene. The CDR3 is made up of 16 amino acids. CDR3 coding DNA: TGTGCCAGCAGCTTTGAACAGAATCAGGACACCGGGGAGCTGTTTTTT. Residues: CASSFEQNQDTGELFF.

This chain links TRBV12-5 with TRBJ1-2; 9 nucleotides align to TRBD1. The CDR3 loop spans 15 amino acids. Germline values: CDR1 LGHNT, CDR2 FRNRAP. V lost 5 bases to trimming and J lost 5 bases; unmatched junction nucleotides: 9. In DNA form, the CDR3 reads TGTGCTAGTGGTGGGGGGGACAGGGCAAAGTATGGCTACACCTTC. This gives the protein CASGGGDRAKYGYTF. Combining the CDR3 with reference TRBV12-5 and TRBJ1-2 gives the whole variable domain DARVTQTPRHKVTEMGQEVTMRCQPILGHNTVFWYRQTMMQGLELLAYFRNRAPLDDSGMPKDRFSAEMPDATLATLKIQPSEPRDSAVYFCASGGGDRAKYGYTFGSGTRLTVV.

The rearrangement joins TRBV24-1 to TRBJ1-1; 7 bases line up with TRBD1. There are 16 residues in the CDR3. V lost 8 bases and J lost 1; bases outside the gene matches: 12. Germline V CDR1 and CDR2: KGHDR, SFDVKD. The CDR3 DNA is TGTGCCACCACCCCGTTCCGACAGGGCGCGAACACTGAAGCTTTCTTT. Translated, it gives CATTPFRQGANTEAFF.

About this clone: A clone one base away is much larger, so this may be a read error. Other DNA sequences in the same sample also yield this CDR3. The J gene is TRBJ1-1, the V gene TRBV18; the match to TRBD1 covers 8 bases. V lost 3 bases to trimming and J lost 5 bases; unmatched junction nucleotides: 8. The CDR3 totals 15 residues. Germline loops: CDR1 KGHSH, CDR2 LQKENI. The CDR3 sequence: CASSPPNRGGTEAFF. DNA of the CDR3: TGTGCCAGCTCACCGCCGAACAGGGGGGGAACTGAAGCTTTCTTT.

The rearrangement joins TRBV19 to TRBJ1-6; D perhaps matches TRBD1 (5 bases). In germline, CDR1 is LNHDA, CDR2 SQIVND (reference sequence). The CDR3 contains 16 residues. V lost 5 bases and J lost 2, with 13 bases in between. DNA of the CDR3: TGTGCCAGTAGTCCCCGACAGAGAACCTATAATTCACCCCTCCACTTT. This encodes CASSPRQRTYNSPLHF.

The V and J genes are TRBV3-1 (or the pseudogene TRBV3-2) and TRBJ1-3; D is undetermined. This CDR3 has 15 residues. Trimming took off 6 bases at V and 0 bases at J, with 12 bases between the two ends. Germline CDR1 and CDR2: LGHDT and YNNKEL (reference sequence). The CDR3 DNA follows: TGTGCCAGCAGGGGCCCCGATCGCTCTGGAAACACCATATATTTT. Translating it yields CASRGPDRSGNTIYF.

The rearrangement uses TRBV18 and TRBJ2-7; D call uncertain. The germline V gene has CDR1 KGHSH and CDR2 LQKENI. The V end lost 3 bases, the J end lost 3 bases, and 3 bases lay between the germline ends. CDR3 length: 11 amino acids. The CDR3 nucleotides read TGTGCCAGCTCACCCCTCTACGAGCAGTACTTC. This encodes CASSPLYEQYF.